This TCR beta chain is drawn from a study of blood T cell repertoires in COVID-19. At the level of the study: Samples of COVID-19 (acute and convalescent) were obtained from the United States, Italy and Spain. T cells, B-cell-depleted T cells, or PBMCs supplied cDNA or gDNA.

Ten or more counts support this clone. Trimming took 4 bases from V and 3 from J; bases not matched to a gene: 7. The CDR3 sequence is 15 residues long. Looked up from germline, CDR1 is SGHRS and CDR2 is YFSETQ. In the original analysis: For nucleated cells, counts were estimated from reference gene primer amplification. TCRdb's table, derived via immunoSEQ multiplex PCR, lists solely in-frame clones and lacks some. That table is the source of V, J and clone size, and D and trimming were worked out from the DNA. This sample has 90,000 to 130,000 clones, with 75% to 85% found just once. J is TRBJ1-5 and V is TRBV5-1; 7 bases are a match to TRBD1. The specimen was peripheral blood. This clonotype originated in an older woman with acute or convalescent COVID-19. The CDR3: CASSPAGQDNQPQHF. DNA of the CDR3: TGCGCCAGCAGCCCCGCCGGACAGGACAATCAGCCCCAGCATTTT.